The subject of this entry is one T cell receptor beta chain. Using immunoSEQ multiplex PCR, the repertoire was profiled, and TCRdb retains in-frame clones only, with some absent. The sample shows some 51,000 clones, 90% to 95% of them seen only once. This CDR3 region has 17 residues. Germline lookup yields CDR1 LGHNA and CDR2 YNFKEQ. With 1 base removed from V and 0 bases from J, the gap between germline ends came to 12 bases. This record comes from a study of T cell changes during pregnancy in multiple sclerosis. The sample in question was CD8+ T cells from peripheral blood mononuclear cells, obtained in the first trimester of pregnancy. The source of this sequence is a female donor with multiple sclerosis, enrolled in a pregnancy study. The rearrangement uses TRBV4-2 and TRBJ2-2, with unresolved D. The CDR3 sequence is CASSQGLSGPNTGELFF. CDR3 coding DNA: TGTGCCAGCAGCCAAGGGCTGTCAGGTCCGAACACCGGGGAGCTGTTTTTT.